A single sample is the source of the 5 T cell receptor beta chains below, sequenced in a study of PD-L1 blockade in urothelial cancer. Using immunoSEQ multiplex PCR, the repertoire was profiled, and TCRdb retains in-frame clones only, with some absent. The data show approximately 46,000 clones, roughly 86% seen once. The starting material was PBMCs, obtained around atezolizumab (anti-PD-L1) treatment. These receptors were taken from a man in his 70s with urothelial cancer.

The V call is TRBV28, the J call TRBJ2-7; D possibly corresponds to TRBD2 (5 bases). Per the germline V gene, CDR1 is MDHEN and CDR2 is SYDVKM. V was trimmed by 10 bases and J by 0 bases, leaving 19 bases between them. The CDR3 is made up of 15 amino acids. The CDR3 DNA reads TGTGCCACCCAGTCGATAGGAGGTTCCTCCTACGAGCAGTACTTC. As protein: CATQSIGGSSYEQYF.

DNA of the CDR3: TGTGCCACCCGTGAGGGCACTGAAGCTTTCTTT. This gives the protein CATREGTEAFF. V gene TRBV28 combines with J gene TRBJ1-1; no reliable D call. The CDR3 totals 11 residues. Germline V CDR1 and CDR2: MDHEN, SYDVKM. V lost 10 bases to trimming and J lost 4 bases, with 10 bases between them.

A single count supports this clone. The chain carries TRBV4-3 and TRBJ2-2; D may be TRBD2 (6 bases). This CDR3 contains 18 residues. Trimming stripped 0 bases from V and 1 base from J, with 15 bases between. Per germline, CDR1 LGHNA and CDR2 YSLEER. CDR3 loop: CASSQDRERVVNTGELFF. CDR3 nucleotides: TGCGCCAGCAGCCAAGATCGGGAGCGGGTAGTGAACACCGGGGAGCTGTTTTTT.

The V call is TRBV6-1, the J call TRBJ1-4; no firm D call. The CDR3 extends over 14 amino acids. Trimming shortened V by 2 bases and J by 3 bases, and 7 bases separated the two germline ends. CDR1 is MNHNS and CDR2 is SASEGT in the germline V gene. For the CDR3, the DNA is TGTGCCAGCAGTGAAACCACAGCTAATGAAAAACTGTTTTTT. Amino acids: CASSETTANEKLFF.

The genes are TRBV7-9 and TRBJ1-3, with D perhaps matching TRBD1 (5 bases). Trimming took 4 bases from V and 0 from J, leaving 13 bases between them. The CDR3 is 16 amino acids. Germline values: CDR1 SEHNR, CDR2 FQNEAQ (reference sequence). Here the CDR3 DNA reads TGTGCCAGCAGCTCAATTGGGGCTTACTCTGGAAACACCATATATTTT. Protein sequence: CASSSIGAYSGNTIYF.